This T cell receptor beta chain was identified during a study of shared clonotypes between healthy human individuals. Method: immunoSEQ multiplex PCR; TCRdb's copy keeps in-frame clones and lacks some. The sample carries approximately 940,000 clones, around 80% recorded once. This CDR3 is built from 15 residues. CDR1 is SEHNR and CDR2 is FQNEAQ in the germline V gene (reference sequence). The V gene lost 5 bases and the J gene lost 4 bases, with 16 bases spanning the gap. The chain joins TRBV7-9 to TRBJ2-3, with D possibly matching TRBD1 (7 bases). Sequencing was performed on memory CD4+ T cells sorted from blood. Subset of the sample: CD45RA-negative fraction. The source is a man younger than 35 in good health. The CDR3 nucleotides read TGTGCCAGCAGCCGCAGGGGGACTGACCCAGATACGCAGTATTTT. The encoded protein is CASSRRGTDPDTQYF.